This T cell receptor beta chain derives from a study of human T cells and chemical hapten exposure. The CDR3 consists of 13 residues. V gave up 0 bases and J gave up 8 bases; unmatched junction bases: 4. Germline V CDR1 and CDR2: SGHTA, FQGTGA. In this sample, this clonotype turned up a few times. Time point: pre-sensitization, week 0. Described treatment: therapeutic diphenylcyclopropenone sensitization with weekly scalp DPC. Unfractionated whole blood served as the source for total RNA extraction. TCRdb processed the RACE reads anew with MiXCR; each CDR3 protein has one entry. The sample comprises tens of thousands of distinct CDR3 sequences, 9% to 12% of which are singletons, and roughly 27% rests with the top ten.

This clonotype was obtained from a man between 50 and 59 years old with alopecia areata. Some clones in this sample may be carry-over from other donors' samples. This sequence joins TRBV7-3 and TRBJ2-7, with TRBD2 matching 7 bases. The sample here was whole blood, taken in connection with sensitization to the hapten diphenylcyclopropenone (DPC). Written as DNA, the CDR3 is TGTGCCAGCAGCTTAACGGGGAGGGCCCAGCAGTACTTC. Translation gives CASSLTGRAQQYF.